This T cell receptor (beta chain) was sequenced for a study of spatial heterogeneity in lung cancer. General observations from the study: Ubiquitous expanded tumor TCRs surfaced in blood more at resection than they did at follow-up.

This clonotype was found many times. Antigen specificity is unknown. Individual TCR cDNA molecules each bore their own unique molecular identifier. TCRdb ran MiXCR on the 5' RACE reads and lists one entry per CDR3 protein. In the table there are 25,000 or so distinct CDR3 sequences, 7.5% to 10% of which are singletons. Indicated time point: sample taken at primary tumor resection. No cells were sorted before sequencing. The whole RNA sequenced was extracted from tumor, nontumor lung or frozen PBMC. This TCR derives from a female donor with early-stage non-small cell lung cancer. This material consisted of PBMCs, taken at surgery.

The CDR3 nucleotides are TGTGCCAGCAGCTTAATCGGGTTAACAGAAGCTTTCTTT. It codes for CASSLIGLTEAFF. The J gene is TRBJ1-1, the V gene TRBV7-9; D gene unclear. This CDR3 is 13 amino acids long. Germline V lookup: CDR1 SEHNR, CDR2 FQNEAQ (reference sequence). Trimming pared 2 bases from V and 8 bases from J, leaving 12 bases between.